Below, 23 T cell receptor beta chains from the same sample are listed, as sequenced in a study of shared clonotypes between healthy human individuals (dated by TCRdb to about 2020). Library generation was performed with the immunoSEQ multiplex PCR assay. Imported from immuneACCESS, the table was reduced by TCRdb to in-frame sequences with V and J called. These copies leave out some clones; in studies compared against another copy, an unresolved V gene accounts for under half, and the cause of the remainder is not known. Here the sample has approximately 2,300,000 clones; roughly 92% occur a single time. The ten largest clones take up around 0.35% of the sample. Sequenced: naive CD4+ T cells from PBMCs. This specimen's cell subset or site label, per the study, means: CD45RA+ positively selected. The origin of the receptors is a man aged 18 to 29 in good health. Some clones in this sample may be carry-over from other donors' samples.

Of note for this clone: Within the sample, other DNA sequences also encode this same CDR3. This chain links TRBV15 with TRBJ2-5; possible D gene TRBD1, 6 bases. Germline V gene sequence: CDR1 LNHNV, CDR2 YYDKDF (reference sequence). This CDR3 has 14 amino acids. V lost 0 bases to trimming and J lost 2 bases, with 7 bases between them. The CDR3 sequence: CATSRDGQQETQYF. The CDR3 DNA reads TGTGCCACCAGCAGAGACGGACAGCAAGAGACCCAGTACTTC.

This chain connects TRBV6-1 to TRBJ1-2; D is uncertain. The CDR3 spans 14 residues. Germline loops: CDR1 MNHNS, CDR2 SASEGT. The germline V and J ends were trimmed by 2 bases and 2 bases, with 9 bases remaining between them. CDR3 residues: CASSENGRNYGYTF. The CDR3 coding sequence is TGTGCCAGCAGTGAAAACGGCAGGAACTATGGCTACACCTTC.

This rearrangement joins TRBV6-1 to TRBJ1-1; D possibly corresponds to TRBD1 (5 bases). This CDR3 is built from 15 residues. The germline V and J ends were trimmed by 7 bases and 1 base, with 16 bases remaining between them. Germline CDR1 reads MNHNS; CDR2 reads SASEGT. The CDR3 nucleotides are TGTGCCAGCACCAGCCCGGGACGGAGGAACACTGAAGCTTTCTTT. This encodes CASTSPGRRNTEAFF.

The V gene is TRBV2, the J gene TRBJ2-1; D remains unclear. The CDR3 consists of 13 residues. Trimming stripped 7 bases from V and 4 bases from J, with 11 bases between. The germline V gene has CDR1 SNHLY and CDR2 FYNNEI. In nucleotides, the CDR3 is TGTGCCAGCATGGCAAGCGTTTACAATGAGCAGTTCTTC. Translation: CASMASVYNEQFF.

Details on this clone: This specimen includes other DNA sequences encoding the same CDR3. V gene TRBV19 combines with J gene TRBJ2-1; D is possibly TRBD1 or TRBD2 (5 bases each). Germline values: CDR1 LNHDA, CDR2 SQIVND (reference sequence). V dropped 4 bases and J dropped 1 base, with 11 bases sitting between them. This CDR3 region has 15 residues. DNA of the CDR3: TGTGCCAGTAGTACGCGAGGGGTGTCCTACAATGAGCAGTTCTTC. Translating gives CASSTRGVSYNEQFF.

The chain recombines TRBV9 with TRBJ2-6, with D perhaps being TRBD1 or TRBD2 (6 bases each). The germline V and J ends were trimmed by 0 bases and 2 bases, with 21 bases remaining between them. In germline, CDR1 is SGDLS, CDR2 YYNGEE. This CDR3 contains 20 residues. The chain's CDR3 is CASSVEGGPAKDAGANVLTF. In DNA, the CDR3 is TGTGCCAGCAGCGTAGAAGGGGGGCCCGCTAAAGATGCTGGGGCCAACGTCCTGACTTTC.

The V call is TRBV5-1, the J call TRBJ1-1; 7 positions agree with TRBD1. This CDR3 contains 16 residues. Germline CDR1 SGHRS, CDR2 YFSETQ. After removal of 4 bases from V and 4 bases from J, the junction contained 13 bases not matched to a gene. This chain's CDR3 is CASSEQGGSGSTEAFF. The CDR3 nucleotides read TGCGCCAGCAGCGAGCAGGGGGGAAGTGGAAGCACTGAAGCTTTCTTT.

This clone appeared a few times. The chain recombines TRBV7-3 with TRBJ1-1, with D hard to call. With 6 bases removed from V and 4 bases from J, the gap between germline ends came to 12 bases. Germline V CDR1 and CDR2: SGHTA, FQGTGA. The CDR3 sequence is 13 residues long. CDR3 in DNA: TGTGCCAGCAGTCAGCGACGGGGCACTGAAGCTTTCTTT. Translation: CASSQRRGTEAFF.

Note on this clone: The same CDR3 can be traced to other DNA sequences in this sample. The J gene is TRBJ2-3, the V gene TRBV7-2; D ambiguous. The germline gives CDR1 SGHTA, CDR2 FQGNSA. V was shortened by 2 bases and J by 0 bases, with 3 bases between the two germline ends. The CDR3 sequence is 13 residues long. In nucleotides, the CDR3 is TGTGCCAGCAGCTTATCGAGCACAGATACGCAGTATTTT. Translation gives CASSLSSTDTQYF.

As for this clone: Other DNA variants within this sample encode the same CDR3. The chain recombines TRBV5-5 with TRBJ2-7; 9 positions match TRBD2. CDR3 length: 15 amino acids. From germline, CDR1 is SGHKS and CDR2 YYEKEE (reference sequence). V trimming: 0 bases; J trimming: 2 bases; junction bases outside the gene matches: 3. CDR3: CASSLVAGGPYEQYF. The CDR3 nucleotides are TGTGCCAGCAGCTTGGTGGCGGGAGGGCCCTACGAGCAGTACTTC. The full variable domain, completed using reference TRBV5-5 and TRBJ2-7, is DAGVTQSPTHLIKTRGQQVTLRCSPISGHKSVSWYQQVLGQGPQFIFQYYEKEERGRGNFPDRFSARQFPNYSSELNVNALLLGDSALYLCASSLVAGGPYEQYFGPGTRLTVT.

This chain links TRBV5-1 with TRBJ2-7, with 8 bases that match TRBD2. V shed 2 bases, J shed 5 bases, and the junction held 6 bases outside the gene matches. This CDR3 has 14 residues. Germline CDR1 SGHRS, CDR2 YFSETQ. The chain's CDR3 is CASSFGTRGNEQYF. The CDR3 DNA sequence: TGCGCCAGCAGCTTCGGGACTAGGGGGAACGAGCAGTACTTC.

This sequence joins TRBV5-1 and TRBJ2-1; D is perhaps TRBD1 or TRBD2 (6 bases each). The CDR3 runs to 15 residues. V lost 1 base, J lost 7 bases, and 15 bases lay in between. Germline-derived CDR1 and CDR2 are SGHRS and YFSETQ. CDR3 DNA sequence: TGCGCCAGCAGCTTGCTAGCGCTTCAGGGGAATGAGCAGTTCTTC. Encoded protein: CASSLLALQGNEQFF.

The chain recombines TRBV27 with TRBJ2-1; D uncertain. The CDR3 is made up of 16 amino acids. The V end lost 5 bases, the J end lost 0 bases, and 14 bases lay between the germline ends. CDR1 is MNHEY and CDR2 is SMNVEV in the germline V gene (reference sequence). CDR3: CASSPPTEPSYNEQFF. CDR3 DNA: TGTGCCAGCAGTCCACCCACGGAACCCTCCTACAATGAGCAGTTCTTC.

The V gene is TRBV29-1, the J gene TRBJ2-4; D perhaps matches TRBD2 (6 bases). CDR1 is SQVTM, CDR2 ANQGSEA, per germline. The length of the CDR3 is 15 residues. Between the trimmed V and J ends, which lost 7 bases and 0 bases, there was a span of 16 bases. In DNA, the CDR3 is TGCAGCGCAGGAGGGTCCCCGTTAGCCAAAAACATTCAGTACTTC. The encoded protein is CSAGGSPLAKNIQYF.

A remark on this clone: Other nucleotide sequences from this sample produce the same CDR3. This chain connects TRBV6-1 to TRBJ2-7, with 9 bases that match TRBD1. The CDR3 extends over 13 amino acids. Germline V lookup: CDR1 MNHNS, CDR2 SASEGT. V lost 5 bases to trimming and J lost 2 bases; unmatched junction nucleotides: 1. In DNA, the CDR3 is TGTGCCAGCAGTCGGGACAGGGCCTACGAGCAGTACTTC. It encodes CASSRDRAYEQYF.

The chain uses TRBV2 and TRBJ2-1, with no clear D. V lost 8 bases and J 4 bases, leaving 6 bases between the germline ends. Germline V gene data show CDR1 as SNHLY and CDR2 as FYNNEI. The CDR3 has 11 amino acids. CDR3 loop: CASRMYNEQFF. The CDR3 region has the DNA TGTGCCAGCCGGATGTACAATGAGCAGTTCTTC.

Details on this clone: Other DNA sequences within the sample encode an identical CDR3. The CDR3 nucleotides are TGTGCCAGCTCACCAGGGGCTACAGATACGCAGTATTTT. The encoded protein is CASSPGATDTQYF. The V gene is TRBV18, the J gene TRBJ2-3; D possibly corresponds to TRBD1 (5 bases). The CDR3 has 13 amino acids. Trimming removed 2 bases at V and 3 bases at J, with 6 bases between. Germline-derived CDR1 and CDR2 are KGHSH and LQKENI. Variable domain in full (rest from reference TRBV18 and TRBJ2-3): NAGVMQNPRHLVRRRGQEARLRCSPMKGHSHVYWYRQLPEEGLKFMVYLQKENIIDESGMPKERFSAEFPKEGPSILRIQQVVRGDSAAYFCASSPGATDTQYFGPGTRLTVL.

The gene calls are TRBV9 and TRBJ2-7; D gene unclear. CDR3 length: 14 amino acids. CDR1 and CDR2 from the germline V gene are SGDLS and YYNGEE. V was shortened by 0 bases and J by 2 bases, with 9 bases between the two germline ends. In DNA form, the CDR3 reads TGTGCCAGCAGCGTAGATTGGGGTGCCTACGAGCAGTACTTC. It yields the protein CASSVDWGAYEQYF.

This clone is a singleton in its sample. Written as DNA, the CDR3 is TGTGCCAGTAGTCCCTACCACGGGGATCGGCAGCCCCAGCATTTT. Translating gives CASSPYHGDRQPQHF. The gene calls are TRBV19 and TRBJ1-5; D not certain. Germline-derived CDR1 and CDR2 are LNHDA and SQIVND (reference sequence). This CDR3 is built from 15 residues. V shed 5 bases and J shed 7 bases, with 18 bases lying between them.

CDR3 in amino acids: CASSPSGTLYEQYF. The CDR3 DNA follows: TGTGCCAGCAGCCCCTCCGGGACCCTCTACGAGCAGTACTTC. The chain uses TRBV7-2 and TRBJ2-7, with D possibly called TRBD1 or TRBD2 (5 bases each). V dropped 5 bases and J dropped 3 bases, with 14 bases sitting between them. Per germline, CDR1 SGHTA and CDR2 FQGNSA. CDR3 length equals 14 residues.

The V gene is TRBV28, the J gene TRBJ2-7, with TRBD2 matching 10 bases. V was pared by 5 bases and J by 4 bases, with 8 bases of the junction left unmatched. The length of the CDR3 is 15 residues. Germline V gives CDR1 MDHEN, CDR2 SYDVKM. As DNA, the CDR3 is TGTGCCAGCAGTCCTCCTAGCGGGAGTACATACGAGCAGTACTTC. Its translation is CASSPPSGSTYEQYF.

The CDR3 coding sequence is TGTGCCAGTAGTATAACAGGGGCCAATTCATACGAGCAGTACTTC. This gives the protein CASSITGANSYEQYF. The chain is built from TRBV19 and TRBJ2-7, with 7 bases that match TRBD1. CDR3 length equals 15 residues. CDR1 is LNHDA and CDR2 is SQIVND in the germline V gene (reference sequence). V trimming: 2 bases; J trimming: 4 bases; junction bases outside the gene matches: 8.

Here the CDR3 DNA reads TGTGCCAGCAGCACGCTGACCAGGACTGGAAACACCATATATTTT. Amino acid sequence: CASSTLTRTGNTIYF. The chain combines TRBV5-6 with TRBJ1-3; D is unclear. The V gene's germline CDR1 is SGHDT and CDR2 YYEEEE. This CDR3 spans 15 amino acids. Trimming took off 4 bases at V and 2 bases at J, with 13 bases between the two ends.